The 6 T cell receptor beta chains reported below all come from one sample, sequenced in a study of OX40 agonist ivuxolimab in advanced cancers. TCRdb's table, derived via immunoSEQ multiplex PCR, lists solely in-frame clones and lacks some. The sample gives some 50,000 clones, around 85% of which show up once; around 13% is in the top ten. This specimen was CD4+ or CD8+ T cells sorted from blood, taken in a trial of the OX40 agonist ivuxolimab. These TCRs come from an adult with an advanced solid tumor such as melanoma, head and neck, liver or kidney cancer.

This rearrangement joins TRBV5-1 to TRBJ1-4; no clear D. This CDR3 has 14 residues. From germline, CDR1 is SGHRS and CDR2 YFSETQ. Between the trimmed V and J ends, which lost 0 bases and 4 bases, there was a span of 7 bases. As DNA, the CDR3 is TGCGCCAGCAGCTTGGACAGCTATAATGAAAAACTGTTTTTT. This codes for CASSLDSYNEKLFF.

This clone has just one count. The V gene is TRBV20-1, the J gene TRBJ1-1; 7 bases fit TRBD1. Germline loops: CDR1 DFQATT, CDR2 SNEGSKA (reference sequence). V lost 5 bases, J lost 13 bases, and 10 bases stayed unmatched. This CDR3 has 11 residues. In DNA form, the CDR3 reads TGCAGTGCTCAGGGGGGACAGAGATTTTTCTTT. Protein sequence: CSAQGGQRFFF.

CDR3 sequence: CASSQRAASINEKLFF. The CDR3 coding sequence is TGTGCCAGCAGCCAACGCGCGGCCAGCATTAATGAAAAACTGTTTTTT. This chain links TRBV14 with TRBJ1-4; the D is unclear. CDR3 length: 16 residues. From germline, CDR1 is SGHDN and CDR2 FVKESK. Trimming pared 2 bases from V and 4 bases from J, leaving 14 bases between.

The chain links TRBV19 to TRBJ2-1; the match to TRBD2 covers 13 bases. CDR3 length: 15 amino acids. V dropped 11 bases and J dropped 8; count of bases not matched to a gene: 12. The germline V gene has CDR1 LNHDA and CDR2 SQIVND (reference sequence). The CDR3 nucleotides are TGTGCCGCAAGGGGGACTAGCGGGACGGTCTATGAGCAGTTCTTC. Translated: CAARGTSGTVYEQFF.

The V call is TRBV7-6, the J call TRBJ2-2; D ambiguous. The CDR3 is 15 residues long. Germline-derived CDR1 and CDR2 are SGHVS and FNYEAQ. Trimming took 3 bases from V and 7 from J, leaving 15 bases between them. The CDR3 nucleotides are TGTGCCAGCAGCTTTCGTCGGGTATCCGGCGGGGAGCTGTTTTTT. It translates to CASSFRRVSGGELFF.

The CDR3, as DNA: TGTGCCAGCAGCCGGTGGCGGAACTATGGCTACACCTTC. This codes for CASSRWRNYGYTF. V gene TRBV7-9 combines with J gene TRBJ1-2, with D hard to call. The V end was cut by 5 bases, the J end by 2 bases, with 9 bases between. This CDR3 region has 13 residues. Germline assignment: CDR1 SEHNR and CDR2 FQNEAQ (reference sequence).